Presented here are 21 T cell receptor beta chains from one specimen sequenced in a study of T cells in tuberculosis. Sequenced by immunoSEQ multiplex PCR; TCRdb stores in-frame clones only, minus some. The sample shows fewer than 40,000 clones, around 88% of them seen only once. The time point is: new active TB diagnosis, blood taken before or within 7 days of starting treatment. The sample consisted of PBMCs, taken at tuberculosis diagnosis. These TCRs come from an adult with tuberculosis.

The chain links TRBV5-1 to TRBJ1-4; 7 nucleotides match TRBD1. Trimming at V came to 0 bases and at J to 7 bases, leaving 9 bases not matched to a gene. The CDR3 is made up of 16 amino acids. CDR1 and CDR2 from the germline V gene are SGHRS and YFSETQ. The CDR3: CASSLAERQGSEKLFF. In DNA, the CDR3 is TGCGCCAGCAGCTTGGCGGAAAGACAGGGAAGTGAAAAACTGTTTTTT.

The chain couples TRBV6-4 to TRBJ1-6; possibly TRBD1 for D (5 bases). Trimming removed 5 bases from V and 9 bases from J, with 11 bases in between. The CDR3 has 13 residues. CDR1 is MRHNA, CDR2 SNTAGT, per germline. CDR3 in amino acids: CASSYQGTSPLHF. In DNA form, the CDR3 reads TGTGCCAGCAGTTACCAGGGTACTTCACCCCTCCACTTT.

This chain connects TRBV6-5 to TRBJ2-5; weak D call: TRBD2 (6 bases). This CDR3 contains 15 residues. V was pared by 5 bases and J by 4 bases, with 17 bases between. CDR1 and CDR2 from the germline V gene are MNHEY and SVGAGI. CDR3 residues: CASSASLEGSETQYF. CDR3 sequence (DNA): TGTGCCAGCAGTGCATCTTTGGAGGGATCAGAGACCCAGTACTTC.

The chain links TRBV2 to TRBJ1-1; no clear D gene. Per germline, CDR1 SNHLY and CDR2 FYNNEI. This CDR3 comprises 13 residues. V was trimmed by 5 bases and J by 4 bases, leaving 11 bases between them. CDR3 sequence reads: CASSNDLATEAFF. The CDR3 DNA follows: TGTGCCAGCAGTAACGATCTGGCCACTGAAGCTTTCTTT.

The rearrangement uses TRBV7-6 and TRBJ2-2; 10 bases fit TRBD2. Trimming cost V 3 bases and J 1 base; bases outside gene matches: 11. This CDR3 is built from 19 residues. Germline V lookup: CDR1 SGHVS, CDR2 FNYEAQ. The CDR3 DNA reads TGTGCCAGCAGCTTTGCCCAGGCTAGCGGGGGCCTGAACACCGGGGAGCTGTTTTTT. Translating it yields CASSFAQASGGLNTGELFF.

J is TRBJ2-5 and V is TRBV6-5; D may be TRBD1 (5 bases). Germline V lookup: CDR1 MNHEY, CDR2 SVGAGI. The CDR3 extends over 13 amino acids. The V end was cut by 6 bases, the J end by 1 base, with 9 bases between. Here the CDR3 reads CASRETVQETQYF. CDR3 DNA: TGTGCCAGCAGGGAGACAGTCCAAGAGACCCAGTACTTC.

The rearrangement uses TRBV6-5 and TRBJ2-3; 12 bases line up with TRBD2. The CDR3 extends over 14 amino acids. Unmatched junction bases numbered 4, after V lost 5 bases and J lost 7 bases. The germline gives CDR1 MNHEY, CDR2 SVGAGI. The CDR3 DNA reads as TGTGCCAGCAGTACCGGACTAGCGGGATATACGCAGTATTTT. Protein product: CASSTGLAGYTQYF.

CDR3 in amino acids: CASRQGTKNIQYF. The DNA of the CDR3 is TGTGCCAGCAGACAGGGGACCAAAAACATTCAGTACTTC. The rearrangement joins TRBV28 to TRBJ2-4, with 7 bases that match TRBD1. V lost 6 bases to trimming and J lost 2 bases; unmatched junction nucleotides: 1. This CDR3 is built from 13 residues. Germline CDR1 MDHEN, CDR2 SYDVKM.

The rearrangement links TRBV10-2 to TRBJ2-2, with D possibly TRBD2 on 6 matching bases. CDR3 size: 14 residues. The V gene's germline CDR1 is WSHSY and CDR2 SAAADI. V gave up 5 bases and J gave up 6 bases, with 13 bases separating them. CDR3 protein: CASSHPRRAGELFF. CDR3 DNA sequence: TGCGCCAGCAGTCACCCTAGGAGGGCCGGGGAGCTGTTTTTT.

The V call is TRBV28, the J call TRBJ1-2, with TRBD1 matching 9 bases. This CDR3 has 14 residues. Unmatched junction bases numbered 12, after V lost 3 bases and J lost 13 bases. Germline lookup yields CDR1 MDHEN and CDR2 SYDVKM. The chain's CDR3 is CASSFIITGGHATF. For the CDR3, the DNA is TGTGCCAGCAGTTTTATCATCACAGGGGGCCACGCCACCTTC.

This clone was seen a single time. The chain uses TRBV19 and TRBJ2-1; TRBD2 agrees at 12 bases. The germline V gene encodes CDR1 LNHDA and CDR2 SQIVND (reference sequence). V dropped 5 bases and J dropped 9; count of bases not matched to a gene: 8. This CDR3 region has 15 residues. The CDR3 sequence: CASSYSRLAGVEQFF. CDR3 DNA sequence: TGTGCCAGTAGTTATTCCCGACTAGCGGGAGTTGAGCAGTTCTTC. The full variable domain, completed using reference TRBV19 and TRBJ2-1, is DGGITQSPKYLFRKEGQNVTLSCEQNLNHDAMYWYRQDPGQGLRLIYYSQIVNDFQKGDIAEGYSVSREKKESFPLTVTSAQKNPTAFYLCASSYSRLAGVEQFFGPGTRLTVL.

The V call is TRBV10-1, the J call TRBJ2-1; 11 positions agree with TRBD2. Germline CDR1 WNHNN, CDR2 SYGVQD (reference sequence). This CDR3 spans 16 amino acids. V shed 5 bases and J 1 base; nucleotides not matched to a gene: 4. The DNA of the CDR3 is TGCGCCAGCAGTAATAGCGGGAGGGCGTCCTACAATGAGCAGTTCTTC. Its protein product is CASSNSGRASYNEQFF.

This clone was seen a handful of times. The J gene is TRBJ2-7, the V gene TRBV7-9, with D possibly matching TRBD2 (5 bases). Trimming left V 1 base short and J 3 bases short, with 10 bases between. The length of the CDR3 is 14 residues. Germline-derived CDR1 and CDR2 are SEHNR and FQNEAQ (reference sequence). In DNA form, the CDR3 reads TGTGCCAGCAGCTTAGTCGGGAAGTTCTACGAGCAGTACTTC. As protein: CASSLVGKFYEQYF.

CDR3 bases: TGTGCCAGCAGCCAAGATCGAGGAAACTATGGCTACACCTTC. Translated: CASSQDRGNYGYTF. The rearrangement links TRBV14 to TRBJ1-2; D unclear. V was pared by 0 bases and J by 2 bases, with 7 bases between. The length of the CDR3 is 14 residues. The V gene's germline CDR1 is SGHDN and CDR2 FVKESK.

V usage is TRBV2 and J usage is TRBJ2-1; D is possibly TRBD2 (5 bases). This CDR3 has 13 residues. Looked up from germline, CDR1 is SNHLY and CDR2 is FYNNEI. V dropped 6 bases and J dropped 4 bases, with 10 bases sitting between them. As DNA, the CDR3 is TGTGCCAGCAGCGACTGGACTTACAATGAGCAGTTCTTC. As protein: CASSDWTYNEQFF.

V gene TRBV30 combines with J gene TRBJ2-1; TRBD1 might be the D (5 bases). The ends were cut back, 1 base at V and 4 bases at J, with 8 bases in the middle. Germline loops: CDR1 GTSNPN, CDR2 SVGIG (reference sequence). The CDR3 extends over 13 amino acids. The CDR3: CAWSGQGYNEQFF. CDR3 nucleotides: TGTGCCTGGAGTGGGCAGGGATACAATGAGCAGTTCTTC.

This clone was observed a handful of times. This chain links TRBV23-1 with TRBJ2-1; the match to TRBD1 covers 10 bases. TRBV23-1 is reported as an ORF; its role is uncertain. The CDR3 runs 16 residues. V shed 1 base and J 8 bases; nucleotides not matched to a gene: 8. Written as DNA, the CDR3 is TGCGCCAGCAGTCAATACGGGACAGGGGTTCGGGATGAGCAGTTCTTC. Encoded protein: CASSQYGTGVRDEQFF.

The gene calls are TRBV28 and TRBJ2-7; 9 bases align to TRBD2. The germline CDR1 and CDR2 sequences are MDHEN and SYDVKM. V lost 2 bases and J lost 7; bases outside the gene matches: 15. The CDR3 totals 17 residues. The chain's CDR3 is CASSLPGTSKPGWEQYF. For the CDR3, the DNA is TGTGCCAGCAGTTTACCCGGGACTAGCAAACCAGGATGGGAGCAGTACTTC. The full variable domain, rest sourced from reference TRBV28 and TRBJ2-7, is DVKVTQSSRYLVKRTGEKVFLECVQDMDHENMFWYRQDPGLGLRLIYFSYDVKMKEKGDIPEGYSVSREKKERFSLILESASTNQTSMYLCASSLPGTSKPGWEQYFGPGTRLTVT.

This chain joins TRBV7-2 and TRBJ1-1; D call uncertain. V lost 0 bases and J 7 bases, leaving 6 bases between the germline ends. The germline V gene has CDR1 SGHTA and CDR2 FQGNSA. This CDR3 contains 12 residues. The CDR3 bases are TGTGCCAGCAGCTTAGCAGCCGTTGAAGCTTTCTTT. Protein product: CASSLAAVEAFF.

DNA for the CDR3: TGTGCCAGCAGTCCCGACCCAGGGTGGGTTTTTAACACTGAAGCTTTCTTT. Its translation: CASSPDPGWVFNTEAFF. The rearrangement links TRBV27 to TRBJ1-1; possibly TRBD1 for D (5 bases). Trimming took off 5 bases at V and 2 bases at J, with 21 bases between the two ends. The V gene's germline CDR1 is MNHEY and CDR2 SMNVEV (reference sequence). CDR3 length equals 17 residues.

V and J are TRBV27 and TRBJ2-1, with a tentative D call TRBD2 (5 bases). Germline V CDR1 and CDR2: MNHEY, SMNVEV (reference sequence). V was shortened by 5 bases and J by 0 bases, with 11 bases between the two germline ends. The CDR3 sequence is 15 residues long. The CDR3, as DNA: TGTGCCAGCAGTCCAGCGGTAAGCTCCTACAATGAGCAGTTCTTC. Amino acids: CASSPAVSSYNEQFF.